This TCR beta chain was sequenced in a study of T cell responses to AZD1222 COVID-19 vaccine. CDR1 SGHVS and CDR2 FQNEAQ come from the germline V gene. The CDR3 runs to 15 residues. V was pared by 5 bases and J by 6 bases, with 20 bases between. Clones were read by immunoSEQ multiplex PCR, and TCRdb kept only the in-frame ones, dropping some. This sample carries roughly 85,000 clones, approximately 90% of them seen once, and the ten largest clones take 3% to 3.5%. The TCR was taken from an adult who received the AZD1222 COVID-19 vaccine. The gene calls are TRBV7-8 and TRBJ2-7; D possibly corresponds to TRBD2 (6 bases). The source material was peripheral blood, sampled 28 days after the second AZD1222 dose. The DNA for the CDR3 is TGTGCCAGCAGCCCACAAGGGACTGCCTCTGTCGAGCAGTACTTC. The encoded protein is CASSPQGTASVEQYF. Full variable domain (missing parts from reference TRBV7-8 and TRBJ2-7): GAGVSQSPRYKVAKRGQDVALRCDPISGHVSLFWYQQALGQGPEFLTYFQNEAQLDKSGLPSDRFFAERPEGSVSTLKIQRTQQEDSAVYLCASSPQGTASVEQYFGPGTRLTVT.